What follows describes a single T cell receptor beta chain. Its antigen is unknown. Alopecia areata patients gave lesional scalp punch biopsies and peripheral blood samples. A FACSAria was used to sort CD4+ and CD8+ T cells. These cells came from PBMCs. RNA extraction was followed by reverse transcription into cDNA, which acted as the sequencing template. The protocol was immunoSEQ multiplex PCR, while the TCRdb copy is restricted to in-frame clones and leaves out a portion. The sample includes 200,000 or so clones, approximately 61% of them seen just once. The sample comes from a study of CD8+ T cells in alopecia areata. Study overall: Those patients who were treated received oral tofacitinib, which was given at 5 to 10 mg twice daily for moderate-to-severe alopecia areata. Points from the study as a whole: It was less clear whether patients shared TCRs than it was in mice, possibly because of HLA.

The CDR3 runs to 13 residues. CDR1 SSHAT and CDR2 FNYEAQ come from the germline V gene (reference sequence). Trimming stripped 5 bases from V and 7 bases from J, with 13 bases between. Sequenced material: CD4+ T cells sorted from blood, taken at week 0. The TCR originated in a human donor with alopecia areata. The gene calls are TRBV7-7 and TRBJ2-3; D possibly uses TRBD1 or TRBD2 (5 bases each). The CDR3 loop reads CASSPRGRHTQYF. CDR3 DNA sequence: TGTGCCAGCAGCCCCCGGGGCAGACATACGCAGTATTTT. The whole variable domain, remainder taken from reference TRBV7-7 and TRBJ2-3, is GAGVSQSPRYKVTKRGQDVTLRCDPISSHATLYWYQQALGQGPEFLTYFNYEAQPDKSGLPSDRFSAERPEGSISTLTIQRTEQRDSAMYRCASSPRGRHTQYFGPGTRLTVL.